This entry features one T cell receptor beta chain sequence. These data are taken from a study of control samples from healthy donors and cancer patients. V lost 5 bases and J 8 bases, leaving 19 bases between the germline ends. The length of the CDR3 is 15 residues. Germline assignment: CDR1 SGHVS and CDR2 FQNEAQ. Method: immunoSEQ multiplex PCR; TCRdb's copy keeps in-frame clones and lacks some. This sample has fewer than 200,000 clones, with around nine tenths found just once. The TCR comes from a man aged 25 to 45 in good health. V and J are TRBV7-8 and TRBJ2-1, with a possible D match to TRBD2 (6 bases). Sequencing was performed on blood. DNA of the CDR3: TGTGCCAGCAGCGATCCGGGACTTGCGGGTCATGAGCAGTTCTTC. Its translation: CASSDPGLAGHEQFF.